The 7 T cell receptor beta chains below were found in one sample sequenced in a study of T cells in localized non-small cell lung cancer (dated by TCRdb to 2018 to 2021). Library generation was performed with the immunoSEQ multiplex PCR assay. The source is immuneACCESS, and TCRdb retained only in-frame sequences with V and J called. Part of the clones is not carried over; for the studies checked, unresolved V genes explain less than half of this, and the remainder is unexplained. The sample table contains 45,000 to 70,000 clones; only one count was recorded for more than 80% of them. The ten largest clonotypes hold about 5% of the sample. Sequenced here: peripheral blood, sampled before any cancer treatment. Every receptor here comes from a woman aged 40 to 75 with stage I lung adenocarcinoma.

This clone was found a few times. The chain joins TRBV2 to TRBJ1-2; 8 bases fit TRBD1. With 2 bases clipped from V and 4 bases from J, the junction kept 6 bases outside the gene matches. The CDR3 consists of 15 residues. CDR1 and CDR2 from the germline V gene are SNHLY and FYNNEI. The CDR3 bases are TGTGCCAGCAGTGAATATGACAGGGGAAGCTATGGCTACACCTTC. It encodes CASSEYDRGSYGYTF.

This chain connects TRBV6-5 to TRBJ1-6; D remains unclear. V dropped 0 bases and J dropped 8 bases, with 11 bases sitting between them. From germline, CDR1 is MNHEY and CDR2 SVGAGI. The CDR3 has 15 residues. In nucleotides, the CDR3 is TGTGCCAGCAGTTACTCGCAACCCGGAGATTCACCCCTCCACTTT. Its protein product is CASSYSQPGDSPLHF.

A single count supports this clone. This chain uses TRBV30 with TRBJ1-5; tentatively, D is TRBD1 (6 bases). V shed 1 base and J shed 6 bases, with 16 bases lying between them. Germline V gives CDR1 GTSNPN, CDR2 SVGIG (reference sequence). The CDR3 runs 15 residues. CDR3 sequence reads: CAWSATRGGTQPQHF. The DNA for the CDR3 is TGTGCCTGGAGTGCCACCCGAGGGGGGACTCAGCCCCAGCATTTT.

The chain carries TRBV6-5 and TRBJ1-2, with D possibly TRBD1 on 5 matching bases. The CDR3 loop spans 16 amino acids. V lost 0 bases to trimming and J lost 4 bases, with 15 bases between them. Germline values: CDR1 MNHEY, CDR2 SVGAGI. The DNA for the CDR3 is TGTGCCAGCAGTTACTCGGGTCAGGGATCGAGCTATGGCTACACCTTC. Encoded protein: CASSYSGQGSSYGYTF.

The chain employs TRBV7-9 and TRBJ1-2; no clear D. V dropped 2 bases and J dropped 1 base, with 5 bases sitting between them. The CDR3 length is 13 residues. CDR1 is SEHNR and CDR2 is FQNEAQ in the germline V gene (reference sequence). The CDR3 here is CASSLWVNYGYTF. The CDR3 DNA reads TGTGCCAGCAGCTTATGGGTTAACTATGGCTACACCTTC.

This clone was observed a handful of times. This chain links TRBV27 with TRBJ1-1, with 7 bases fitting TRBD1. The CDR3 is made up of 14 amino acids. Trimming removed 6 bases from V and 4 bases from J; junction bases left unmatched: 8. Per the germline V gene, CDR1 is MNHEY and CDR2 is SMNVEV (reference sequence). CDR3 region: CASSRRTGPTEAFF. The CDR3 nucleotides read TGTGCCAGCAGCCGCCGGACAGGACCCACTGAAGCTTTCTTT.

This clone occurred once. The J gene is TRBJ2-3, the V gene TRBV7-2; TRBD1 matches at 9 bases. The CDR3 is made up of 14 amino acids. The V gene's germline CDR1 is SGHTA and CDR2 FQGNSA. V gave up 5 bases and J gave up 6 bases; unmatched junction bases: 6. The CDR3 protein is CASSTGGLGDTQYF. The DNA for the CDR3 is TGTGCCAGCAGCACAGGGGGCCTCGGTGATACGCAGTATTTT.